These 26 T cell receptor beta chains came from one sample sequenced in a study of patients and donors after allogeneic stem cell transplantation. TCRdb reprocessed the RT-PCR reads with MiXCR, giving one entry per CDR3 protein. The sample includes 410,000 or so distinct CDR3 sequences, 15% to 20% of them seen just once. The sequencing sample was made of blood, either unsorted or a sorted T cell fraction (not recorded which). Receptors were obtained from a human donor who was either an allogeneic HSCT recipient or a stem cell or donor lymphocyte infusion donor (not recorded which). It is not recorded whose cells these are; they may come from a transplant donor.

This clonotype was observed at least ten times. The chain is built from TRBV5-5 and TRBJ2-1, with 7 bases identical to TRBD1. J lost 4 bases, V lost 3 bases, and 7 bases had no gene match. The germline CDR1 and CDR2 sequences are SGHKS and YYEKEE (reference sequence). The CDR3 runs 15 residues. Here the CDR3 reads CASSSPSQGYNEQFF. CDR3 nucleotide sequence: TGTGCCAGCAGCTCCCCTTCACAGGGGTACAATGAGCAGTTCTTC.

This clonotype was seen many times. CDR3 coding DNA: TGCAGCGTCCGACAGGGGCTTCACACTGAAGCTTTCTTT. Protein product: CSVRQGLHTEAFF. The gene calls are TRBV29-1 and TRBJ1-1; 8 bases line up with TRBD1. The CDR3 spans 13 residues. Germline-derived CDR1 and CDR2 are SQVTM and ANQGSEA. J was trimmed by 3 bases and V by 6 bases; bases with no gene match: 6.

This clonotype was recorded a few times. This chain connects TRBV6-5 to TRBJ1-5; D is unresolved. V lost 0 bases and J 6 bases, leaving 15 bases between the germline ends. CDR1 MNHEY and CDR2 SVGAGI come from the germline V gene. This CDR3 is 16 amino acids long. The CDR3 sequence is CASSYSSVGSGQPQHF. CDR3 nucleotide sequence: TGTGCCAGCAGTTACTCGAGTGTCGGGTCGGGTCAGCCCCAGCATTTT.

The V call is TRBV20-1, the J call TRBJ1-6; D is uncertain. This CDR3 spans 18 amino acids. Trimming shortened V by 1 base and J by 2 bases, and 18 bases separated the two germline ends. CDR1 and CDR2 (germline): DFQATT, SNEGSKA (reference sequence). The CDR3 sequence is CSARGLFPGSTYNSPLHF. CDR3 nucleotides: TGCAGTGCTAGAGGGCTCTTCCCGGGCAGTACCTATAATTCACCCCTCCACTTT.

This clonotype was observed a few times. This chain joins TRBV6-5 and TRBJ1-3; D is unclear. Germline values: CDR1 MNHEY, CDR2 SVGAGI. The germline V and J ends were trimmed by 0 bases and 1 base, with 4 bases remaining between them. This CDR3 spans 14 amino acids. The CDR3 DNA reads TGTGCCAGCAGTTACTCGAAGTCTGGAAACACCATATATTTT. Protein sequence: CASSYSKSGNTIYF.

V is TRBV5-1 and J is TRBJ2-7; 11 nucleotides agree with TRBD2. The CDR3 runs 16 residues. Germline V gene sequence: CDR1 SGHRS, CDR2 YFSETQ. After removal of 1 base from V and 1 base from J, the junction contained 4 bases not matched to a gene. The CDR3 here is CASSLRGLAGSYEQYF. The CDR3 nucleotides are TGCGCCAGCAGCTTGCGAGGACTAGCGGGTTCCTACGAGCAGTACTTC.

This sequence joins TRBV5-1 and TRBJ2-7; D possibly corresponds to TRBD1 (6 bases). The germline V gene has CDR1 SGHRS and CDR2 YFSETQ. Trimming stripped 0 bases from V and 2 bases from J, with 12 bases between. This CDR3 is 15 amino acids long. CDR3 region: CASSLGQAATYEQYF. The CDR3 coding sequence is TGCGCCAGCAGCTTGGGACAGGCCGCGACCTACGAGCAGTACTTC.

This clonotype was detected a few times. V and J are TRBV3-1 and TRBJ1-1; TRBD1 agrees at 7 bases. V lost 3 bases, J lost 12 bases, and 10 bases stayed unmatched. The CDR3 length is 13 residues. Germline lookup yields CDR1 LGHDT and CDR2 YNNKEL (reference sequence). The DNA for the CDR3 is TGTGCCAGCAGCCATTCGGGGGAGGGGGCGACTTTCTTT. Translation: CASSHSGEGATFF.

This clonotype was observed a handful of times. The CDR3 loop reads CATSGTKQETQYF. CDR3 nucleotides: TGTGCCACCTCGGGGACCAAACAAGAGACCCAGTACTTC. The chain joins TRBV24-1 to TRBJ2-5; perhaps D is TRBD1 or TRBD2 (5 bases each). The CDR3 consists of 13 residues. Germline assignment: CDR1 KGHDR and CDR2 SFDVKD. V was cut by 9 bases and J by 2 bases, with 12 bases left in between.

This clonotype occurred a few times. The rearrangement links TRBV30 to TRBJ2-4; D gene unclear. Trimming pared 4 bases from V and 0 bases from J, leaving 4 bases between. The CDR3 extends over 12 amino acids. The germline V gene has CDR1 GTSNPN and CDR2 SVGIG (reference sequence). CDR3 residues: CAWTVAKNIQYF. The CDR3 DNA is TGTGCCTGGACGGTAGCCAAAAACATTCAGTACTTC.

V and J are TRBV3-1 and TRBJ2-3, with a weak D call TRBD1 (6 bases). Trimming removed 2 bases from V and 2 bases from J, with 11 bases in between. The CDR3 spans 15 residues. CDR1 is LGHDT, CDR2 YNNKEL, per germline (reference sequence). The DNA for the CDR3 is TGTGCCAGCAGCCAATACTCAGGGGCCACAGATACGCAGTATTTT. This encodes CASSQYSGATDTQYF.

The V and J genes are TRBV4-1 and TRBJ2-1; 8 positions match TRBD2. CDR1 and CDR2 (germline): MGHRA, YSYEKL. This CDR3 is built from 18 residues. The ends lost 4 bases at V and 2 bases at J; junction bases unmatched: 13. The chain's CDR3 is CASSPDPLLAVPYNEQFF. CDR3 in DNA: TGCGCCAGCAGCCCGGACCCCTTACTAGCGGTACCCTACAATGAGCAGTTCTTC.

This rearrangement joins TRBV5-1 to TRBJ2-2; D remains unclear. V shed 0 bases and J shed 4 bases, with 13 bases lying between them. The germline gives CDR1 SGHRS, CDR2 YFSETQ. The CDR3 totals 16 residues. The CDR3 DNA is TGCGCCAGCAGCTTGGGAGCCCTGCTCCCCACCGGGGAGCTGTTTTTT. Translated, it gives CASSLGALLPTGELFF.

In this sample, this clonotype turned up once. The chain uses TRBV7-3 and TRBJ2-1, with D possibly TRBD1 on 6 matching bases. This CDR3 comprises 13 residues. The V end was cut by 1 base, the J end by 9 bases, with 10 bases between. From germline, CDR1 is SGHTA and CDR2 FQGTGA. The CDR3: CASSLNRVGEQFF. In nucleotides, the CDR3 is TGTGCCAGCAGCTTAAACAGGGTGGGTGAGCAGTTCTTC.

This clonotype was picked up many times. The chain is built from TRBV11-2 and TRBJ1-2, with D uncertain. The CDR3 extends over 18 amino acids. CDR1 is SGHAT and CDR2 is FQNNGV in the germline V gene. Trimming shortened V by 5 bases and J by 4 bases, and 26 bases separated the two germline ends. The CDR3 region has the DNA TGTGCCAGCAGCCATCCGCGGCAGGACCCCTTTGGAGGCTATGGCTACACCTTC. Its translation is CASSHPRQDPFGGYGYTF. Full variable domain (missing parts from reference TRBV11-2 and TRBJ1-2): EAGVAQSPRYKIIEKRQSVAFWCNPISGHATLYWYQQILGQGPKLLIQFQNNGVVDDSQLPKDRFSAERLKGVDSTLKIQPAKLEDSAVYLCASSHPRQDPFGGYGYTFGSGTRLTVV.

This clonotype was found a few times. V gene TRBV12-3 or TRBV12-4 combines with J gene TRBJ2-5, with TRBD2 matching 8 bases. The CDR3 is 16 amino acids. V gave up 1 base and J gave up 5 bases; unmatched junction bases: 9. DNA of the CDR3: TGTGCCAGCAGTTTAGGTTTTGGGACTAGAGACGAGACCCAGTACTTC. This gives the protein CASSLGFGTRDETQYF.

This clonotype was observed a handful of times. The CDR3 protein is CATRTPSGQNNTEAFF. The CDR3 nucleotides read TGTGCCACCAGAACCCCAAGTGGCCAGAATAACACTGAAGCTTTCTTT. The V gene is TRBV24-1, the J gene TRBJ1-1; D gene uncertain. V dropped 7 bases and J dropped 2 bases, with 19 bases sitting between them. The V gene's germline CDR1 is KGHDR and CDR2 SFDVKD. This CDR3 has 16 amino acids.

This clonotype was detected only a few times. The chain has TRBV15 and TRBJ2-7, with unresolved D. CDR1 is LNHNV, CDR2 YYDKDF, per germline (reference sequence). The CDR3 is made up of 16 amino acids. The V and J ends lost 0 bases and 0 bases respectively, with 12 bases between them. CDR3 in amino acids: CATSRDSLRLSYEQYF. DNA of the CDR3: TGTGCCACCAGCAGAGATTCCCTAAGACTCTCCTACGAGCAGTACTTC.

The chain uses TRBV2 and TRBJ1-5; D is uncertain. CDR3 length equals 15 residues. V lost 5 bases and J lost 0, with 11 bases in between. CDR1 SNHLY and CDR2 FYNNEI come from the germline V gene. The CDR3 nucleotides are TGTGCCAGCAGTTTACGAGGGTTTAGCAATCAGCCCCAGCATTTT. As protein: CASSLRGFSNQPQHF.

This clonotype was seen more than once but under ten times. The genes are TRBV9 and TRBJ2-1; 8 nucleotides match TRBD2. This CDR3 region has 16 residues. After removal of 7 bases from V and 1 base from J, the junction contained 10 bases not matched to a gene. Germline CDR1 is SGDLS and CDR2 is YYNGEE. The CDR3 DNA follows: TGTGCCAGCGGACAAAGCGGGAGAGGTTCCTACAATGAGCAGTTCTTC. It encodes CASGQSGRGSYNEQFF.

This clonotype has a handful of counts. The chain joins TRBV5-1 to TRBJ2-3; D is perhaps TRBD1 (6 bases). CDR1 is SGHRS, CDR2 YFSETQ, per germline. V gave up 4 bases and J gave up 4 bases, with 19 bases separating them. The CDR3 is made up of 16 amino acids. This CDR3 reads CASSPGQRPSPDTQYF. The CDR3 DNA follows: TGCGCCAGCAGCCCTGGACAGAGACCTAGTCCAGATACGCAGTATTTT.

In its sample, this clonotype was seen a few times. The rearrangement links TRBV6-2 or TRBV6-3 to TRBJ2-7, with no clear D. The CDR3 totals 12 residues. Germline loops: CDR1 MNHEY, CDR2 SVGEGT. Deletions cut 2 bases from V and 5 bases from J, with 7 bases between. The CDR3 sequence: CASSYESNEQYF. The CDR3 nucleotides read TGTGCCAGCAGTTACGAGTCTAACGAGCAGTACTTC.

This chain joins TRBV5-5 and TRBJ2-1; possibly TRBD2 for D (5 bases). The CDR3 loop spans 14 amino acids. Germline V gives CDR1 SGHKS, CDR2 YYEKEE (reference sequence). With 2 bases removed from V and 8 bases from J, the gap between germline ends came to 14 bases. The CDR3: CASSFLAGRDEQFF. The DNA of the CDR3 is TGTGCCAGCAGCTTTCTCGCGGGCCGGGATGAGCAGTTCTTC.

Only a few counts were recorded for this clonotype. In nucleotides, the CDR3 is TGTGCCAGCAGACAGGGGGGCTATGGCTACACCTTC. This codes for CASRQGGYGYTF. This chain joins TRBV6-5 and TRBJ1-2; 8 bases line up with TRBD1. Germline V CDR1 and CDR2: MNHEY, SVGAGI. After removal of 6 bases from V and 4 bases from J, the junction contained 1 base not matched to a gene. The CDR3 is 12 residues long.

The CDR3, as DNA: TGTGCCAGCAGTGGAGGGACAGGGAGGCGGGAGACCCAGTACTTC. Protein sequence: CASSGGTGRRETQYF. The rearrangement links TRBV6-1 to TRBJ2-5; 9 nucleotides align to TRBD1. The CDR3 covers 15 residues. Germline V gene data show CDR1 as MNHNS and CDR2 as SASEGT. After removal of 4 bases from V and 5 bases from J, the junction contained 8 bases not matched to a gene.

This clonotype was detected a few times. This chain connects TRBV20-1 to TRBJ1-4, with a tentative D call TRBD1 (5 bases). Germline V gives CDR1 DFQATT, CDR2 SNEGSKA (reference sequence). CDR3 length: 15 amino acids. V lost 6 bases and J lost 0, with 14 bases in between. CDR3 protein: CSARRGRTTNEKLFF. The CDR3, as DNA: TGCAGTGCACGACGGGGACGTACAACTAATGAAAAACTGTTTTTT.